This T cell receptor beta chain appears in the sequencing data of a study of T cell responses to AZD1222 COVID-19 vaccine. Broader study findings: There were mostly white British donors and more females than males, and clonal diversity was possibly underestimated. Along spike, vaccine-associated CD4 TCRs were found throughout, with dominance at 160-218 and 743-854. The study reported that nearly half of spike-specific TCRs target unmutated variant regions.

TCRdb's table, derived via immunoSEQ multiplex PCR, lists solely in-frame clones and lacks some. Counted here are 97,000 or so clones, roughly 80% occurring once; the ten biggest clones make up around 15%. With respect to this clone: Its antigen is undetermined.

V was clipped by 0 bases and J by 6 bases, with 10 bases between them. Germline V lookup: CDR1 MNHNY, CDR2 SVGAGI (reference sequence). The CDR3 is 14 amino acids. Specimen: peripheral blood, collected on day 0 of AZD1222 vaccination. The receptor was derived from an adult in good health. This rearrangement joins TRBV6-6 to TRBJ2-3; no definite D call. The CDR3 nucleotides read TGTGCCAGCAGTTACTCGAGCCCCTTCGATACGCAGTATTTT. Its protein product is CASSYSSPFDTQYF.